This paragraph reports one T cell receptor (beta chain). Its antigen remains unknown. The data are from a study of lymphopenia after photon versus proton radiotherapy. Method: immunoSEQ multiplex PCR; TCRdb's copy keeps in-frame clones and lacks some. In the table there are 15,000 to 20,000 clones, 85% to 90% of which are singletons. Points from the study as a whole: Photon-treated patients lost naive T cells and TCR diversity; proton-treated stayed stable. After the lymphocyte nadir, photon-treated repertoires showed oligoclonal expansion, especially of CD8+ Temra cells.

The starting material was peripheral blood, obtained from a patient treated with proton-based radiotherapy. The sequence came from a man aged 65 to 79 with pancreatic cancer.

Here the CDR3 reads CASSPVLITGRRDTEAFF. For the CDR3, the DNA is TGTGCCAGCAGCCCTGTTCTGATAACAGGGCGCCGGGACACTGAAGCTTTCTTT. V usage is TRBV5-5 and J usage is TRBJ1-1, with D possibly TRBD1 on 6 matching bases. The CDR3 covers 18 residues. Trimming took 4 bases from V and 3 from J, leaving 25 bases between them. Per germline, CDR1 SGHKS and CDR2 YYEKEE (reference sequence).